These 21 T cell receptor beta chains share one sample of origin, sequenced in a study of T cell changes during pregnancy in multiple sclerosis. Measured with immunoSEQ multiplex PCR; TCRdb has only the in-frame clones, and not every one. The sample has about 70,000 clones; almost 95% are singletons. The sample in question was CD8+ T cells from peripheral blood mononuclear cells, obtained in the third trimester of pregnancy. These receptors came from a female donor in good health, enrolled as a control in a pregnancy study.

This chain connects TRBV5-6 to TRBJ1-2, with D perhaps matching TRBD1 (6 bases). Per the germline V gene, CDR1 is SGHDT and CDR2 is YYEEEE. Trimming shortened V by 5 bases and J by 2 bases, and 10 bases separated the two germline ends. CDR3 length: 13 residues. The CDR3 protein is CASRRQENYGYTF. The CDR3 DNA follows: TGTGCCAGCAGGAGACAGGAGAACTATGGCTACACCTTC.

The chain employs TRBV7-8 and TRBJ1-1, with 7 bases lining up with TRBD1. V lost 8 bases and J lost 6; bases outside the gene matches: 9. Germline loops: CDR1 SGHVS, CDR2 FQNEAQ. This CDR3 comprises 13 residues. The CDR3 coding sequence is TGTGCCAGCCGTCCCCAACAGGGGCCTGAAGCTTTCTTT. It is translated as CASRPQQGPEAFF.

CDR3 nucleotide sequence: TGTGCCAGCTCACCAAAATGGACAGCTTTAACCAAAAACATTCAGTACTTC. This translates into CASSPKWTALTKNIQYF. This chain connects TRBV18 to TRBJ2-4; tentative D call: TRBD1 (6 bases). CDR1 KGHSH and CDR2 LQKENI come from the germline V gene. V lost 2 bases, J lost 2 bases, and 16 bases lay in between. CDR3 length: 17 residues.

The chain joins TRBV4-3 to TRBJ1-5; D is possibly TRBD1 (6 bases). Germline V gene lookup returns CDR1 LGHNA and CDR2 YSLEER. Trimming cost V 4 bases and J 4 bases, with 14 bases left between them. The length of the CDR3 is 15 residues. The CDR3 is CASSPSAGTNQPQHF. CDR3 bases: TGCGCCAGCAGCCCCAGCGCCGGGACAAATCAGCCCCAGCATTTT.

Written as DNA, the CDR3 is TGTGCCTGGAAAAAAGGAGAGGGCTACACCTTC. This translates into CAWKKGEGYTF. The chain links TRBV30 to TRBJ1-2; no clear D. Trimming removed 4 bases at V and 8 bases at J, with 11 bases between. Germline values: CDR1 GTSNPN, CDR2 SVGIG (reference sequence). This CDR3 has 11 amino acids.

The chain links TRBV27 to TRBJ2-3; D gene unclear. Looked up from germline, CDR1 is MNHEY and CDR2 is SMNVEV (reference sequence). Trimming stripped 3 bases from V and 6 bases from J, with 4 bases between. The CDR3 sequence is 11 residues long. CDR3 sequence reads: CASSFSDTQYF. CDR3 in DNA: TGTGCCAGCAGTTTCTCGGATACGCAGTATTTT.

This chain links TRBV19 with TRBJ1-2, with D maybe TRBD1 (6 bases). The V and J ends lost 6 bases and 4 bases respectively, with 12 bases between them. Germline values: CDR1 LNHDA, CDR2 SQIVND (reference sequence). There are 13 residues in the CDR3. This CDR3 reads CASSPMDSYGYTF. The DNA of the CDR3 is TGTGCCAGTAGCCCGATGGACAGCTATGGCTACACCTTC.

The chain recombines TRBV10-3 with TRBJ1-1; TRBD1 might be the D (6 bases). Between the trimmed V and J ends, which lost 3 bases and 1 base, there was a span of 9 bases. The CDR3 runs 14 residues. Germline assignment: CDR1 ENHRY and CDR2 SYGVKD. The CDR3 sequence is CAISEEGENTEAFF. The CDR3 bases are TGTGCCATCAGTGAAGAGGGGGAGAACACTGAAGCTTTCTTT.

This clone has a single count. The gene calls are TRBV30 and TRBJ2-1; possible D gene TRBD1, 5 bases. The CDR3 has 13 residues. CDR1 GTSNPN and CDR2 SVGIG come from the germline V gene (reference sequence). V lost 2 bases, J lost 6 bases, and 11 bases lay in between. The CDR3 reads CAWSPRQSNEQFF. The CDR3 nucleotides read TGTGCCTGGAGTCCCCGACAGAGCAATGAGCAGTTCTTC.

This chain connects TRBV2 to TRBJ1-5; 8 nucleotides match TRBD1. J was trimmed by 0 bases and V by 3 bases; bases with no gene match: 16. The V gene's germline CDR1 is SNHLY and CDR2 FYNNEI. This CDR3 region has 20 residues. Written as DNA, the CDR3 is TGTGCCAGCAGTGACGCTTGGGGACAGGTAGAAGAAAATAGCAATCAGCCCCAGCATTTT. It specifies CASSDAWGQVEENSNQPQHF.

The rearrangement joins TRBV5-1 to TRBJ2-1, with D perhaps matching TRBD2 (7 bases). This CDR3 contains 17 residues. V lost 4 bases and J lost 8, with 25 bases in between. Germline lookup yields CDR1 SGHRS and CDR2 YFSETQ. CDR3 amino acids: CASSRLGGVSVRDEQFF. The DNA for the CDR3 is TGCGCCAGCAGCCGTCTAGGGGGGGTAAGTGTTCGGGATGAGCAGTTCTTC.

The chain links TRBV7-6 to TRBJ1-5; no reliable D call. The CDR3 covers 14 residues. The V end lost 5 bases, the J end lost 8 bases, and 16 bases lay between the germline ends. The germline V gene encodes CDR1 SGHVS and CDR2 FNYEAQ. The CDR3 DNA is TGTGCCAGCAGCATAACGGGAGGTGGAAAGCCCCAGCATTTT. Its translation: CASSITGGGKPQHF.

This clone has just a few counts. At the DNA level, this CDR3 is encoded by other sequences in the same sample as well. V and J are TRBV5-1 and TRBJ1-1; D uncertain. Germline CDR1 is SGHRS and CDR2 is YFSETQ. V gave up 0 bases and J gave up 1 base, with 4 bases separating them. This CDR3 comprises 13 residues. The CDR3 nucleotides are TGCGCCAGCAGCTTGGGGGCGAACACTGAAGCTTTCTTT. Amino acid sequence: CASSLGANTEAFF.

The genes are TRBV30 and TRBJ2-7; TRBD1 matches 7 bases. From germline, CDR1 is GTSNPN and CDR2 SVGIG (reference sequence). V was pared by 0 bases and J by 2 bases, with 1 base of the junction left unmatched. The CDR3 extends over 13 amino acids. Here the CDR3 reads CAWSVQGAYEQYF. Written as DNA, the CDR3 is TGTGCCTGGAGTGTTCAGGGGGCCTACGAGCAGTACTTC.

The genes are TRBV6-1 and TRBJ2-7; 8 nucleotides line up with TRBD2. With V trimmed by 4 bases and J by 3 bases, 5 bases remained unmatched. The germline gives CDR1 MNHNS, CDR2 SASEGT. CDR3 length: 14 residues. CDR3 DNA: TGTGCCAGCAGTGTTAGCGGGGAACTCTACGAGCAGTACTTC. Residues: CASSVSGELYEQYF.

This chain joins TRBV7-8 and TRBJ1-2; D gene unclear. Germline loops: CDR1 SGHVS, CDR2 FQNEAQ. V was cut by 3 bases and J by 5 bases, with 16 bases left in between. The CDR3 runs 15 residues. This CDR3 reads CASSLGVDGFYGYTF. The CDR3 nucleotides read TGTGCCAGCAGCTTGGGAGTGGACGGATTTTATGGCTACACCTTC.

CDR3 nucleotides: TGTGCCAGCAGCCTGCGCGCGACTAGCGGGGGGATGGAGACCCAGTACTTC. Translating gives CASSLRATSGGMETQYF. V usage is TRBV7-2 and J usage is TRBJ2-5; 13 nucleotides line up with TRBD2. J was trimmed by 5 bases and V by 5 bases; bases with no gene match: 11. The CDR3 is 17 amino acids. Germline V lookup: CDR1 SGHTA, CDR2 FQGNSA.

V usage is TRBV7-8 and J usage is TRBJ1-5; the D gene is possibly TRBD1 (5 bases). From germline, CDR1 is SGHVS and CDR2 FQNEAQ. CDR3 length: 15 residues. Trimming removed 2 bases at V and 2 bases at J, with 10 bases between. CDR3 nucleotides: TGTGCCAGCAGCTTAACCGAACAGGGCAATCAGCCCCAGCATTTT. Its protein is CASSLTEQGNQPQHF.

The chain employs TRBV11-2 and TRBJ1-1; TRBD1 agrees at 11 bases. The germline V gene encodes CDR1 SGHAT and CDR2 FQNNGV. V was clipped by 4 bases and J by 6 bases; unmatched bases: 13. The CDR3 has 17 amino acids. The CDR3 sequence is CASSSRDRGTGGPEAFF. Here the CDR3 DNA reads TGTGCCAGCAGCTCCCGGGACAGGGGGACTGGAGGACCTGAAGCTTTCTTT. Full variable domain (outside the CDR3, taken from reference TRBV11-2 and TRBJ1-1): EAGVAQSPRYKIIEKRQSVAFWCNPISGHATLYWYQQILGQGPKLLIQFQNNGVVDDSQLPKDRFSAERLKGVDSTLKIQPAKLEDSAVYLCASSSRDRGTGGPEAFFGQGTRLTVV.

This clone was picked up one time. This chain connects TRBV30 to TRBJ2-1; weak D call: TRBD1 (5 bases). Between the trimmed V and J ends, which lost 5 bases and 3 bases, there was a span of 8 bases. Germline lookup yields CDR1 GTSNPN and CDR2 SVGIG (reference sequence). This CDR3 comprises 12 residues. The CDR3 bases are TGTGCCTGGGGGGCTAGCTACAATGAGCAGTTCTTC. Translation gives CAWGASYNEQFF.

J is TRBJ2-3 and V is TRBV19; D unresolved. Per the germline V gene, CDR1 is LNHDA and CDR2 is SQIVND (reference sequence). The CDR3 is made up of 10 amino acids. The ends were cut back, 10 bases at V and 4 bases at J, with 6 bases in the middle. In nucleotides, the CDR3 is TGTGCCACTGAGTCAGATACGCAGTATTTT. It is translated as CATESDTQYF.